The 12 T cell receptor beta chains below were found in one sample sequenced in a study of T cells in Graves' hyperthyroidism and ophthalmopathy. TCR beta CDR3 region amplification was performed from RNA transcripts. A set of HTBI primers served as the primers for a first-round RT-PCR of the TCR CDR3. TCRdb reprocessed the multiplex PCR reads via MiXCR and lists one record per CDR3 protein. The table has 500,000 or so distinct CDR3 sequences, over 15% seen once. Material for sequencing was blood. Receptors originate from a woman aged 18-35 years with Graves' ophthalmopathy.

This clonotype was detected many times. This chain's CDR3 is CASSPLRAQETQYF. As DNA, the CDR3 is TGTGCCAGCAGCCCCCTGCGGGCCCAAGAGACCCAGTACTTC. This sequence joins TRBV7-2 and TRBJ2-5; tentative D call: TRBD2 (5 bases). Germline V gene lookup returns CDR1 SGHTA and CDR2 FQGNSA. The ends were cut back, 5 bases at V and 1 base at J, with 11 bases in the middle. The CDR3 sequence is 14 residues long.

This clonotype was detected only a few times. The V gene is TRBV28, the J gene TRBJ1-5, with TRBD1 as a possible D gene (5 bases). The CDR3 contains 15 residues. Trimming removed 3 bases from V and 3 bases from J, with 12 bases in between. The germline gives CDR1 MDHEN, CDR2 SYDVKM. The CDR3 spells CASSFQGTVNQPQHF. CDR3 DNA sequence: TGTGCCAGCAGTTTTCAGGGAACGGTCAATCAGCCCCAGCATTTT.

In the case of this clonotype: One junction end does not reproduce the germline sequence, and a read error may be involved. This rearrangement joins TRBV7-3 to TRBJ2-5; TRBD2 aligns across 11 bases. CDR1 is SGHTA, CDR2 FQGTGA, per germline. The CDR3 totals 15 residues. CDR3 region: CATSTVAGGSETQYF. For the CDR3, the DNA is TGTGCCACCAGCACCGTAGCGGGAGGGTCAGAGACCCAGTACTTC.

At least ten counts were recorded for this clonotype. This chain joins TRBV6-1 and TRBJ2-5, with D possibly TRBD1 on 6 matching bases. This CDR3 has 15 residues. The V gene's germline CDR1 is MNHNS and CDR2 SASEGT. Trimming removed 3 bases from V and 5 bases from J, with 16 bases in between. The CDR3 region has the DNA TGTGCCAGCAGTGACACAGGGTCAGGGTCGGAGACCCAGTACTTC. Amino acid sequence: CASSDTGSGSETQYF.

The chain carries TRBV28 and TRBJ2-7; 8 bases are a match to TRBD2. Germline V gene lookup returns CDR1 MDHEN and CDR2 SYDVKM. There are 19 residues in the CDR3. V dropped 1 base and J dropped 1; count of bases not matched to a gene: 15. The CDR3, as DNA: TGTGCCAGCAGTTTATTAGACCCGCGACTAGCGCAATTATCCTACGAGCAGTACTTC. It encodes CASSLLDPRLAQLSYEQYF.

This clonotype showed up many times. This chain joins TRBV20-1 and TRBJ1-6; 7 bases are shared with TRBD1. Per the germline V gene, CDR1 is DFQATT and CDR2 is SNEGSKA (reference sequence). Germline trimming cut 2 bases from V and 9 bases from J; bases unmatched to any gene: 7. The CDR3 has 14 amino acids. This CDR3 reads CSARPGTAISPLHF. CDR3 nucleotides: TGCAGTGCTAGACCCGGGACAGCGATTTCACCCCTCCACTTT.

J is TRBJ2-1 and V is TRBV5-1; D unclear. The germline CDR1 and CDR2 sequences are SGHRS and YFSETQ. The CDR3 totals 14 residues. With 0 bases removed from V and 6 bases from J, the gap between germline ends came to 10 bases. This chain's CDR3 is CASSLGGSRNEQFF. As DNA, the CDR3 is TGCGCCAGCAGCTTGGGCGGATCCCGCAATGAGCAGTTCTTC.

This clonotype was found many times. The CDR3 nucleotides are TGTGCCAGCAGTTTAAGGGCTGCCTCAGATACGCAGTATTTT. Its protein product is CASSLRAASDTQYF. This chain uses TRBV27 with TRBJ2-3; D is undetermined. Germline CDR1 MNHEY, CDR2 SMNVEV (reference sequence). Trimming cost V 2 bases and J 4 bases, with 10 bases left between them. This CDR3 has 14 residues.

In this sample, this clonotype turned up many times. V and J are TRBV5-1 and TRBJ2-7; maybe TRBD1 (6 bases). Germline V lookup: CDR1 SGHRS, CDR2 YFSETQ. V gave up 0 bases and J gave up 0 bases, with 19 bases separating them. The CDR3 length is 18 residues. The CDR3 DNA reads TGCGCCAGCAGCTTGGCCATCCCCGGGACACCGAGCTCCTACGAGCAGTACTTC. Protein sequence: CASSLAIPGTPSSYEQYF.

This clonotype has just a few counts. This chain uses TRBV28 with TRBJ1-4; D is uncertain. This CDR3 region has 15 residues. Trimming stripped 3 bases from V and 12 bases from J, with 20 bases between. CDR1 is MDHEN, CDR2 SYDVKM, per germline. DNA of the CDR3: TGTGCCAGCAGTTTGAGGGTGTCCGGAGTGTTGGAACTGTTTTTT. Protein: CASSLRVSGVLELFF.

This clonotype was observed a few times. The rearrangement joins TRBV9 to TRBJ2-5; 12 bases line up with TRBD2. The CDR3 is 17 amino acids. Germline V lookup: CDR1 SGDLS, CDR2 YYNGEE. Trimming removed 4 bases from V and 2 bases from J; junction bases left unmatched: 9. The CDR3 sequence: CASSTRTGLAGQETQYF. In DNA form, the CDR3 reads TGTGCCAGCAGCACCCGAACCGGACTAGCGGGACAAGAGACCCAGTACTTC.

The chain has TRBV28 and TRBJ2-6; 9 bases match TRBD1. CDR3 length: 19 residues. The germline gives CDR1 MDHEN, CDR2 SYDVKM. V lost 5 bases, J lost 1 base, and 12 bases stayed unmatched. The CDR3 DNA is TGTGCCAGCAGTCTTACGCGTCCCGGGACAGGGTCTGGGGCCAACGTCCTGACTTTC. Protein product: CASSLTRPGTGSGANVLTF.